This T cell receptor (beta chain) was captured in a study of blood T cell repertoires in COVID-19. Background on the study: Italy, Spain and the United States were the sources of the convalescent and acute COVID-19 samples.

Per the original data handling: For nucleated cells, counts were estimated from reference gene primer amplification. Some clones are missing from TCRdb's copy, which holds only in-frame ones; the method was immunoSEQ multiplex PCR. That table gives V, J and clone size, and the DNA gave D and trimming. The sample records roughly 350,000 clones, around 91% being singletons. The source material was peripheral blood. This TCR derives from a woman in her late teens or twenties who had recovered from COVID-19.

The CDR3 nucleotides read TGTGCCAGCAGCTTAGCGCTACAGGCTGGAAACACCATATATTTT. This translates into CASSLALQAGNTIYF. V and J are TRBV7-2 and TRBJ1-3, with a possible D match to TRBD1 (5 bases). The CDR3 has 15 residues. Trimming stripped 0 bases from V and 2 bases from J, with 8 bases between. Germline V lookup: CDR1 SGHTA, CDR2 FQGNSA.